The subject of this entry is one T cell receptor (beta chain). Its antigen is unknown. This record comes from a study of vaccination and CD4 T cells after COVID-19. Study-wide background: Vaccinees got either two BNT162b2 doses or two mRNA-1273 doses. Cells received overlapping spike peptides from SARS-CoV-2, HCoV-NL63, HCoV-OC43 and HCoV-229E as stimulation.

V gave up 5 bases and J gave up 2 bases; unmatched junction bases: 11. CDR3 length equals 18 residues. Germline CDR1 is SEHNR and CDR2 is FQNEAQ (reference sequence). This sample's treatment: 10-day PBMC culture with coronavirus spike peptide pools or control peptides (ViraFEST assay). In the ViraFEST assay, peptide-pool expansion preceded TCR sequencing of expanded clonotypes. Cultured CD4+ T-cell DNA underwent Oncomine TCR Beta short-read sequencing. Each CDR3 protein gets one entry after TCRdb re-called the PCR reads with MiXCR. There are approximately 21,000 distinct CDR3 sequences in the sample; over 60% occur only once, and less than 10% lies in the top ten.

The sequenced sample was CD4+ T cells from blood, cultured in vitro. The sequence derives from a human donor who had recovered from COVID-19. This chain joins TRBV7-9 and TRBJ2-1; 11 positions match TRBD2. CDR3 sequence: CASSTPPGLAGTYNEQFF. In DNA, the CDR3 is TGTGCCAGCAGCACACCCCCCGGACTAGCGGGCACCTACAATGAGCAGTTCTTC.